A single sample is the source of the 24 T cell receptor beta chains below, sequenced in a study of glioma-infiltrating T cells after dendritic cell vaccination. Noted time point: after dendritic cell vaccination, including at tumor progression/relapse. Profiling relied on immunoSEQ multiplex PCR, and the TCRdb table lists in-frame clones only, not all of them. The sample contains 45,000 to 60,000 clones, just under 85% of which appear only once. Sample: blood, taken after dendritic cell vaccination. The receptors shown here come from a human donor with glioblastoma.

This clone was counted between two and nine times. This chain links TRBV6-1 with TRBJ2-7; 8 bases line up with TRBD2. V was pared by 2 bases and J by 2 bases, with 8 bases of the junction left unmatched. Germline CDR1 and CDR2: MNHNS and SASEGT. The CDR3 consists of 16 residues. The CDR3 sequence is CASSEMGGGSPYEQYF. The CDR3 nucleotides are TGTGCCAGCAGTGAAATGGGCGGGGGGTCCCCCTACGAGCAGTACTTC.

The chain is built from TRBV6-5 and TRBJ1-1, with a weak D call TRBD1 (5 bases). CDR1 is MNHEY and CDR2 is SVGAGI in the germline V gene. V was trimmed by 0 bases and J by 5 bases, leaving 13 bases between them. The CDR3 sequence is 15 residues long. In nucleotides, the CDR3 is TGTGCCAGCAGTTACTCATCCGGGGGGGGGACTGAAGCTTTCTTT. Its protein product is CASSYSSGGGTEAFF.

A few counts support this clone. This chain links TRBV6-1 with TRBJ1-5; tentatively, D is TRBD1 (5 bases). The V end was cut by 5 bases, the J end by 1 base, with 12 bases between. The V gene's germline CDR1 is MNHNS and CDR2 SASEGT. The CDR3 length is 15 residues. Here the CDR3 reads CASSSGRWSNQPQHF. The DNA for the CDR3 is TGTGCCAGCAGTTCAGGGCGTTGGAGCAATCAGCCCCAGCATTTT.

A few counts support this clone. The chain recombines TRBV7-2 with TRBJ1-2; D unclear. This CDR3 comprises 15 residues. Germline V lookup: CDR1 SGHTA, CDR2 FQGNSA. V was cut by 4 bases and J by 7 bases, with 19 bases left in between. The CDR3 DNA reads as TGTGCCAGCAGCTCACTAACTACCGCGCGGGCTGGCTACACCTTC. The encoded protein is CASSSLTTARAGYTF.

This chain connects TRBV7-9 to TRBJ1-6; possible D gene TRBD1, 5 bases. CDR1 is SEHNR, CDR2 FQNEAQ, per germline (reference sequence). Trimming left V 1 base short and J 9 bases short, with 13 bases between. The CDR3 loop spans 15 amino acids. CDR3 amino acids: CASSLDQGWGSPLHF. The CDR3 DNA sequence: TGTGCCAGCAGCTTAGATCAGGGCTGGGGTTCACCCCTCCACTTT.

The genes are TRBV4-1 and TRBJ2-5; 8 nucleotides align to TRBD1. The J call is in doubt because the DNA end fits TRBJ2-7 better. Germline loops: CDR1 MGHRA, CDR2 YSYEKL. The CDR3 sequence is 14 residues long. Here the CDR3 reads CASSFGQGSYEQYF. The CDR3 coding sequence is TGCGCCAGCAGCTTTGGACAGGGCTCCTACGAGCAGTACTTC.

The chain links TRBV25-1 to TRBJ2-3; D remains ambiguous. CDR3 length equals 14 residues. V dropped 1 base and J dropped 4 bases, with 9 bases sitting between them. Germline V gene lookup returns CDR1 MGHDK and CDR2 SYGVNS. The CDR3 nucleotides are TGTGCCAGCAGTGAATTTTTGGCGGCAGATACGCAGTATTTT. Amino acids: CASSEFLAADTQYF. The full variable domain, rest sourced from reference TRBV25-1 and TRBJ2-3, is EADIYQTPRYLVIGTGKKITLECSQTMGHDKMYWYQQDPGMELHLIHYSYGVNSTEKGDLSSESTVSRIRTEHFPLTLESARPSHTSQYLCASSEFLAADTQYFGPGTRLTVL.

The chain uses TRBV9 and TRBJ2-2, with a weak D call TRBD2 (6 bases). This CDR3 comprises 14 residues. Germline V CDR1 and CDR2: SGDLS, YYNGEE. The germline V and J ends were trimmed by 0 bases and 6 bases, with 9 bases remaining between them. The CDR3 reads CASSVEEGPGELFF. CDR3 sequence (DNA): TGTGCCAGCAGCGTAGAGGAGGGACCCGGGGAGCTGTTTTTT.

The chain recombines TRBV4-2 with TRBJ2-1, with 10 bases that match TRBD1. Germline V gene sequence: CDR1 LGHNA, CDR2 YNFKEQ. J was trimmed by 2 bases and V by 0 bases; bases with no gene match: 1. The CDR3 is 16 amino acids. The CDR3 spells CASSQEGTGAYNEQFF. The CDR3 DNA follows: TGTGCCAGCAGCCAAGAGGGGACAGGGGCCTACAATGAGCAGTTCTTC.

The chain is built from TRBV18 and TRBJ1-6; 11 bases agree with TRBD1. Losses at the gene ends were 4 bases for V and 9 bases for J; bases not matched to a gene: 8. There are 16 residues in the CDR3. In germline, CDR1 is KGHSH, CDR2 LQKENI. DNA of the CDR3: TGTGCCAGCTCACTTGGAGGACAGGGGGCATCTTCACCCCTCCACTTT. Amino acid sequence: CASSLGGQGASSPLHF.

The chain uses TRBV6-6 and TRBJ2-2, with a tentative D call TRBD2 (5 bases). V was shortened by 0 bases and J by 6 bases, with 8 bases between the two germline ends. The CDR3 extends over 14 amino acids. CDR1 and CDR2 from the germline V gene are MNHNY and SVGAGI (reference sequence). DNA of the CDR3: TGTGCCAGCAGTTACTCAGGGAGTCCCGGGGAGCTGTTTTTT. The encoded protein is CASSYSGSPGELFF.

This clone came up once. The chain's CDR3 is CASNKQSAGNEQYF. DNA for the CDR3: TGTGCCAGCAACAAACAATCAGCAGGGAACGAGCAGTACTTC. The chain has TRBV14 and TRBJ2-7; D may be TRBD1 (5 bases). The CDR3 runs 14 residues. CDR1 SGHDN and CDR2 FVKESK come from the germline V gene. V lost 7 bases and J lost 5, with 18 bases in between.

This clone has a single count. The chain has TRBV5-1 and TRBJ1-2; the D is unclear. The CDR3 contains 12 residues. V lost 0 bases and J 7 bases, leaving 7 bases between the germline ends. Germline loops: CDR1 SGHRS, CDR2 YFSETQ. The CDR3, as DNA: TGCGCCAGCAGCTTGGACAGATTTGGCTACACCTTC. Its translation is CASSLDRFGYTF.

This sequence joins TRBV10-2 and TRBJ1-5, with D maybe TRBD1 (6 bases). V shed 3 bases and J shed 5 bases, with 14 bases lying between them. This CDR3 contains 15 residues. In germline, CDR1 is WSHSY, CDR2 SAAADI. The DNA of the CDR3 is TGCGCCAGCAGTGACGGGACAATGGTGGATCAGCCCCAGCATTTT. Translation: CASSDGTMVDQPQHF.

The DNA of the CDR3 is TGTGCCTGGAGTGTGGGGAGCGGGGGGGCGGACAATGAGCAGTTCTTC. This gives the protein CAWSVGSGGADNEQFF. The V gene is TRBV30, the J gene TRBJ2-1, with 10 bases aligning to TRBD2. Germline CDR1 is GTSNPN and CDR2 is SVGIG (reference sequence). The V segment lost 0 bases and the J segment 5 bases; nucleotides outside the gene matches: 7. This CDR3 region has 16 residues.

The chain recombines TRBV5-1 with TRBJ2-2; no firm D call. This CDR3 is built from 16 residues. Looked up from germline, CDR1 is SGHRS and CDR2 is YFSETQ. V lost 0 bases and J lost 2, with 11 bases in between. The CDR3 DNA reads TGCGCCAGCAGCTTGGAAGTGGTCGGTAACACCGGGGAGCTGTTTTTT. This codes for CASSLEVVGNTGELFF. The full variable domain, rest sourced from reference TRBV5-1 and TRBJ2-2, is KAGVTQTPRYLIKTRGQQVTLSCSPISGHRSVSWYQQTPGQGLQFLFEYFSETQRNKGNFPGRFSGRQFSNSRSEMNVSTLELGDSALYLCASSLEVVGNTGELFFGEGSRLTVL.

The rearrangement uses TRBV4-1 and TRBJ1-2; unclear D gene. Germline CDR1 is MGHRA and CDR2 is YSYEKL. V lost 2 bases to trimming and J lost 0 bases, with 7 bases between them. The CDR3 is 14 amino acids. The CDR3 DNA sequence: TGCGCCAGCAGCCAACCAGTTTCTAACTATGGCTACACCTTC. Translated, it gives CASSQPVSNYGYTF.

The chain couples TRBV19 to TRBJ1-2; 8 nucleotides match TRBD1. V was pared by 3 bases and J by 6 bases, with 3 bases of the junction left unmatched. Per germline, CDR1 LNHDA and CDR2 SQIVND (reference sequence). This CDR3 is built from 13 residues. The CDR3 DNA follows: TGTGCCAGTAGTATGGACAGGGTTGATGGCTACACCTTC. Its protein product is CASSMDRVDGYTF.

The chain recombines TRBV11-3 with TRBJ2-7; the D gene is possibly TRBD2 (7 bases). The length of the CDR3 is 17 residues. Trimming stripped 5 bases from V and 1 base from J, with 21 bases between. CDR1 and CDR2 (germline): SGHNT, YENEEA. The CDR3 nucleotides read TGTGCCAGCAGCACCCCGAGGGGGGGTTTACTATCCTACGAGCAGTACTTC. The encoded protein is CASSTPRGGLLSYEQYF.

The chain combines TRBV5-8 with TRBJ2-7, with 7 bases aligning to TRBD1. This CDR3 has 14 residues. Germline loops: CDR1 SGHTS, CDR2 YDEGEE. After removal of 2 bases from V and 4 bases from J, the junction contained 6 bases not matched to a gene. The CDR3 DNA follows: TGTGCCAGCAGCTTTCGGGGACAGATGTACGAGCAGTACTTC. Its translation is CASSFRGQMYEQYF.

The chain couples TRBV12-5 to TRBJ1-3; D possibly corresponds to TRBD1 (5 bases). V dropped 2 bases and J dropped 2 bases, with 10 bases sitting between them. From germline, CDR1 is LGHNT and CDR2 FRNRAP. This CDR3 region has 15 residues. CDR3 DNA sequence: TGTGCTAGTGGTTTGACCCAGGGTGCTGGAAACACCATATATTTT. It is translated as CASGLTQGAGNTIYF.

This chain joins TRBV7-3 and TRBJ1-6; D gene ambiguous. V was cut by 2 bases and J by 11 bases, with 10 bases left in between. Germline lookup yields CDR1 SGHTA and CDR2 FQGTGA. CDR3 length equals 13 residues. The CDR3 DNA reads as TGTGCCAGCAGCTTACGTACACAGACACCCCTCCACTTT. Protein product: CASSLRTQTPLHF.

The rearrangement links TRBV7-2 to TRBJ2-5, with unresolved D. The V end was cut by 4 bases, the J end by 4 bases, with 19 bases between. Germline lookup yields CDR1 SGHTA and CDR2 FQGNSA. This CDR3 comprises 16 residues. The CDR3 region has the DNA TGTGCCAGCAGCTCGCCTAATGGTCGTGGTCGAGAGACCCAGTACTTC. Translated, it gives CASSSPNGRGRETQYF.

J is TRBJ2-7 and V is TRBV11-3; the match to TRBD2 covers 11 bases. CDR1 and CDR2 from the germline V gene are SGHNT and YENEEA. The CDR3 runs 15 residues. V lost 5 bases, J lost 4 bases, and 7 bases stayed unmatched. CDR3 DNA sequence: TGTGCCAGCAGCCTGCTGACTAGCGGGGCTTACGAGCAGTACTTC. Translating it yields CASSLLTSGAYEQYF.